A single sample is the source of the 19 T cell receptor beta chains below, sequenced in a study of blood T cell repertoires in COVID-19. The assay was immunoSEQ multiplex PCR, and TCRdb's table has in-frame clones only and misses some. This sample has 150,000 to 200,000 clones, with under 85% found just once. The specimen sequenced was peripheral blood. Receptors originate from a human donor in a cohort sampled during active COVID-19.

The rearrangement joins TRBV7-2 to TRBJ2-1; D may be TRBD2 (6 bases). The CDR3 is 15 residues long. CDR1 and CDR2 from the germline V gene are SGHTA and FQGNSA. Trimming took 2 bases from V and 7 from J, leaving 15 bases between them. DNA for the CDR3: TGTGCCAGCAGCTTAATTTGGCTAGCGACGAATGAGCAGTTCTTC. As protein: CASSLIWLATNEQFF.

J is TRBJ2-2 and V is TRBV27; the match to TRBD1 covers 9 bases. The CDR3 runs to 16 residues. V was clipped by 6 bases and J by 6 bases; unmatched bases: 11. The V gene's germline CDR1 is MNHEY and CDR2 SMNVEV (reference sequence). CDR3 bases: TGTGCCAGCAGCCCGGGACAGGGAGAATGGGCCGGGGAGCTGTTTTTT. It codes for CASSPGQGEWAGELFF.

This clone showed up just a few times. This chain links TRBV10-3 with TRBJ1-2; D ambiguous. The CDR3 has 14 residues. Germline V gives CDR1 ENHRY, CDR2 SYGVKD. V dropped 2 bases and J dropped 3 bases, with 10 bases sitting between them. The CDR3 protein is CAISEQIVDYGYTF. The CDR3 bases are TGTGCCATCAGTGAGCAAATCGTAGACTATGGCTACACCTTC.

The chain's CDR3 is CASSGTGGPKGNQPQHF. The CDR3 region has the DNA TGTGCCAGCAGTGGGACAGGGGGCCCTAAGGGCAATCAGCCCCAGCATTTT. V and J are TRBV6-1 and TRBJ1-5; 11 nucleotides agree with TRBD1. With V trimmed by 4 bases and J by 2 bases, 7 bases remained unmatched. Germline lookup yields CDR1 MNHNS and CDR2 SASEGT. The CDR3 consists of 17 residues.

The V gene is TRBV12-3 or TRBV12-4, the J gene TRBJ1-1, with D unresolved. This CDR3 comprises 12 residues. V was pared by 4 bases and J by 5 bases, with 8 bases between. The CDR3 DNA reads as TGTGCCAGCAGTTCCCCCAGGACTGAAGCTTTCTTT. Its translation: CASSSPRTEAFF.

The chain has TRBV6-6 and TRBJ1-5, with 7 bases aligning to TRBD1. Germline V gene data show CDR1 as MNHNY and CDR2 as SVGAGI (reference sequence). V shed 0 bases, J shed 0 bases, and the junction held 2 bases outside the gene matches. This CDR3 is 16 amino acids long. The CDR3 region is CASSYSTGDSNQPQHF. For the CDR3, the DNA is TGTGCCAGCAGTTACTCCACAGGGGATAGCAATCAGCCCCAGCATTTT.

The V gene is TRBV5-1, the J gene TRBJ2-3, with 9 bases fitting TRBD2. J was trimmed by 3 bases and V by 1 base; bases with no gene match: 3. Germline CDR1 is SGHRS and CDR2 is YFSETQ. The length of the CDR3 is 15 residues. As DNA, the CDR3 is TGCGCCAGCAGCTTGCGACTAGCGGAGACAGATACGCAGTATTTT. The encoded protein is CASSLRLAETDTQYF.

This clone came up once. The V and J genes are TRBV29-1 and TRBJ2-5, with TRBD2 identical over 13 bases. The CDR3 sequence is 14 residues long. The J segment lost 4 bases and the V segment lost 5 bases, leaving 4 bases of the junction unmatched. CDR1 is SQVTM, CDR2 ANQGSEA, per germline. The chain's CDR3 is CSVTGTSGVETQYF. The CDR3, as DNA: TGCAGCGTTACCGGGACTAGCGGGGTAGAGACCCAGTACTTC. Using reference TRBV29-1 and TRBJ2-5 for the parts outside the CDR3, the full variable domain is SAVISQKPSRDICQRGTSLTIQCQVDSQVTMMFWYRQQPGQSLTLIATANQGSEATYESGFVIDKFPISRPNLTFSTLTVSNMSPEDSSIYLCSVTGTSGVETQYFGPGTRLLVL.

CDR3 loop: CASSTVTGIDYGYTF. CDR3 DNA: TGCGCCAGCAGCACCGTTACAGGGATTGACTATGGCTACACCTTC. V and J are TRBV5-1 and TRBJ1-2; weak D call: TRBD1 (6 bases). Germline V CDR1 and CDR2: SGHRS, YFSETQ. V lost 4 bases, J lost 3 bases, and 16 bases lay in between. There are 15 residues in the CDR3.

In this sample, this clone turned up once. The chain is built from TRBV5-6 and TRBJ1-1, with 9 bases identical to TRBD1. V was pared by 4 bases and J by 7 bases, with 8 bases of the junction left unmatched. The germline V gene encodes CDR1 SGHDT and CDR2 YYEEEE. The CDR3 spans 14 residues. Written as DNA, the CDR3 is TGTGCCAGCAGCCTAACAGGGGGCGAAGATGAAGCTTTCTTT. Translating it yields CASSLTGGEDEAFF. Variable domain in full (rest from reference TRBV5-6 and TRBJ1-1): DAGVTQSPTHLIKTRGQQVTLRCSPKSGHDTVSWYQQALGQGPQFIFQYYEEEERQRGNFPDRFSGHQFPNYSSELNVNALLLGDSALYLCASSLTGGEDEAFFGQGTRLTVV.

This clone was counted a few times. The gene calls are TRBV15 and TRBJ2-1; D gene unclear. Trimming took 3 bases from V and 5 from J, leaving 8 bases between them. CDR3 length: 13 amino acids. Germline-derived CDR1 and CDR2 are LNHNV and YYDKDF (reference sequence). CDR3 nucleotides: TGTGCCACCAGCAGCAGATCCAACAATGAGCAGTTCTTC. Translated: CATSSRSNNEQFF. The full variable domain, completed using reference TRBV15 and TRBJ2-1, is DAMVIQNPRYQVTQFGKPVTLSCSQTLNHNVMYWYQQKSSQAPKLLFHYYDKDFNNEADTPDNFQSRRPNTSFCFLDIRSPGLGDTAMYLCATSSRSNNEQFFGPGTRLTVL.

The chain has TRBV7-3 and TRBJ2-1; D might be TRBD2 (6 bases). The CDR3 extends over 15 amino acids. Trimming pared 2 bases from V and 5 bases from J, leaving 13 bases between. Germline CDR1 and CDR2: SGHTA and FQGTGA. CDR3 in DNA: TGTGCCAGCAGCTTATTAGGCGGGGTTAACAATGAGCAGTTCTTC. It translates to CASSLLGGVNNEQFF.

The chain combines TRBV15 with TRBJ1-4; no firm D call. Trimming removed 6 bases at V and 0 bases at J, with 8 bases between. Germline CDR1 reads LNHNV; CDR2 reads YYDKDF (reference sequence). The length of the CDR3 is 14 residues. The CDR3 bases are TGTGCCACCAGTCGTCTTGCAACTAATGAAAAACTGTTTTTT. As protein: CATSRLATNEKLFF.

The rearrangement joins TRBV18 to TRBJ1-1; 8 bases fit TRBD1. The V and J ends lost 0 bases and 8 bases, in that order; junction bases with no gene match: 8. This CDR3 has 15 residues. Germline loops: CDR1 KGHSH, CDR2 LQKENI. Here the CDR3 DNA reads TGTGCCAGCTCACCACCGTCGGGGGACAGGTTAGAAGCTTTCTTT. Translated: CASSPPSGDRLEAFF.

This clone was picked up a small number of times. J is TRBJ1-2 and V is TRBV4-1; 7 bases match TRBD1. The CDR3 covers 14 residues. V lost 1 base, J lost 4 bases, and 3 bases stayed unmatched. Looked up from germline, CDR1 is MGHRA and CDR2 is YSYEKL. In DNA, the CDR3 is TGCGCCAGCAGCCAAGGGGACAGCTTCTATGGCTACACCTTC. It yields the protein CASSQGDSFYGYTF.

The rearrangement uses TRBV20-1 and TRBJ1-1; D remains ambiguous. CDR3 size: 13 residues. Trimming left V 3 bases short and J 2 bases short, with 10 bases between. Germline V gives CDR1 DFQATT, CDR2 SNEGSKA (reference sequence). For the CDR3, the DNA is TGCAGTGCTAGTCTGCGGGTCAACACTGAAGCTTTCTTT. It is translated as CSASLRVNTEAFF.

The V gene is TRBV15, the J gene TRBJ2-7; 10 bases are a match to TRBD2. Germline CDR1 is LNHNV and CDR2 is YYDKDF (reference sequence). CDR3 size: 16 residues. The V gene end was trimmed by 5 bases and the J gene end by 0 bases; junction bases not matched to a gene: 7. The CDR3 here is CATSQGVAGGSYEQYF. The CDR3 DNA follows: TGTGCCACCAGCCAAGGAGTAGCGGGGGGCTCCTACGAGCAGTACTTC.

The chain couples TRBV3-1 (or the pseudogene TRBV3-2) to TRBJ1-1; D possibly corresponds to TRBD1 (5 bases). Trimming pared 0 bases from V and 0 bases from J, leaving 14 bases between. Looked up from germline, CDR1 is LGHDT and CDR2 is YNNKEL (reference sequence). The CDR3 extends over 17 amino acids. The CDR3, as DNA: TGTGCCAGCAGCCAAGAAAGGGCAGGGCCTCTGAACACTGAAGCTTTCTTT. Encoded protein: CASSQERAGPLNTEAFF.

This chain links TRBV18 with TRBJ2-5; D gene ambiguous. Trimming shortened V by 3 bases and J by 2 bases, and 10 bases separated the two germline ends. In germline, CDR1 is KGHSH, CDR2 LQKENI. The CDR3 runs 14 residues. The CDR3 sequence is CASSPPHRQETQYF. In DNA form, the CDR3 reads TGTGCCAGCTCACCCCCCCATCGGCAAGAGACCCAGTACTTC.